This is a list of T cell receptor beta chains from one sample in a study of neurological immune-mediated disorders. From the 5' RACE reads, TCRdb called clonotypes with MiXCR, one entry per CDR3 protein. The sample includes tens of thousands of distinct CDR3 sequences, 14% seen only once; the top ten take over 25%. Sequencing was carried out using PBMCs. The receptors stem from a woman between 50 and 59 years old with HTLV-1-associated myelopathy (HAM/TSP). The CDR3 runs from the conserved cysteine through the conserved F or W.

v_gene: TRBV7-2; j_gene: TRBJ2-1; CDR3aa: CASSTQGSSYNEQFF
v_gene: TRBV6-5; j_gene: TRBJ2-2; CDR3aa: CASRERGVTGELFF
v_gene: TRBV12-3/TRBV12-4; j_gene: TRBJ2-3; CDR3aa: CASSPGTGRGQYF
v_gene: TRBV27; j_gene: TRBJ2-7; CDR3aa: CASSSPRGERYEQYF
v_gene: TRBV20-1; j_gene: TRBJ1-1; CDR3aa: CSARGQGDTEAFF
v_gene: TRBV20-1; j_gene: TRBJ1-1; CDR3aa: CSARQGVETEAFF
v_gene: TRBV6-6; j_gene: TRBJ2-5; CDR3aa: CASSYRTGRETQYF
v_gene: TRBV7-2; j_gene: TRBJ2-7; CDR3aa: CASSLAGFLLDEQYF
v_gene: TRBV4-3; j_gene: TRBJ1-3; CDR3aa: CASSQGTASSGNTIYF
v_gene: TRBV12-3/TRBV12-4; j_gene: TRBJ1-5; CDR3aa: CASSLVDRDQPQHF
v_gene: TRBV19; j_gene: TRBJ1-1; CDR3aa: CASRRGYTEAFF
v_gene: TRBV2; j_gene: TRBJ2-5; CDR3aa: CASSVRLAGAGETQYF
v_gene: TRBV29-1; j_gene: TRBJ2-7; CDR3aa: CSARTESYEQYF
v_gene: TRBV12-3/TRBV12-4; j_gene: TRBJ1-6; CDR3aa: CASSLRGTRSPLHF
v_gene: TRBV20-1; j_gene: TRBJ1-2; CDR3aa: CSATPETQNYGYTF
v_gene: TRBV27; j_gene: TRBJ2-7; CDR3aa: CASSLSVGWEQYF
v_gene: TRBV3-1; j_gene: TRBJ2-4; CDR3aa: CASSQVTVAFGNIQYF
v_gene: TRBV4-3; j_gene: TRBJ2-5; CDR3aa: CASSESSGQQETQYF